This TCR beta chain comes out of a study of patients and donors after allogeneic stem cell transplantation. TCRdb used MiXCR to reprocess the RT-PCR reads, holding one entry per CDR3 protein. This table holds about a million distinct CDR3 sequences, 18% found once. CDR3 size: 17 residues. V lost 2 bases, J lost 0 bases, and 8 bases stayed unmatched. CDR1 SGDLS and CDR2 YYNGEE come from the germline V gene. The V call is TRBV9, the J call TRBJ2-1; 7 positions match TRBD2. The sample was blood, either unsorted or a sorted T cell fraction (not recorded which). This clonotype originated in a human donor who was either an allogeneic HSCT recipient or a stem cell or donor lymphocyte infusion donor (not recorded which). It is not recorded whose cells these are; they may come from a transplant donor. The CDR3 sequence: CASSVSGGRHSYNEQFF. In DNA, the CDR3 is TGTGCCAGCAGCGTCTCTGGCGGGAGACACTCCTACAATGAGCAGTTCTTC.